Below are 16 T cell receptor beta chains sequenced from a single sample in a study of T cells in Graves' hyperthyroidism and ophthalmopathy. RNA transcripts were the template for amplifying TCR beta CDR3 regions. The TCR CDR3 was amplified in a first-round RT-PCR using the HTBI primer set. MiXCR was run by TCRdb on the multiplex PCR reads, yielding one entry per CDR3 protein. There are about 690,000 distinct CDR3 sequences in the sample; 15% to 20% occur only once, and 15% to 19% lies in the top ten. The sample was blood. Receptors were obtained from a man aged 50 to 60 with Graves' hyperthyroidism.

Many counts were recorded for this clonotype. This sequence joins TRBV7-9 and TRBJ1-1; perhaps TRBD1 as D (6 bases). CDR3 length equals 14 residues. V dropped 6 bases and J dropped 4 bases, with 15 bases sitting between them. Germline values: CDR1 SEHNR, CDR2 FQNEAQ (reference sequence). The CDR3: CASSLRGGGTEAFF. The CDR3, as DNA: TGTGCCAGCAGTTTAAGGGGGGGAGGCACTGAAGCTTTCTTT.

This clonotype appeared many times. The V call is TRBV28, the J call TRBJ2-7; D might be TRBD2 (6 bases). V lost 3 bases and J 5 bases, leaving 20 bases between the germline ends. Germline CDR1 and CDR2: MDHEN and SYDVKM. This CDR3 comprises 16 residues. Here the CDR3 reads CASSFRSGLASHEQYF. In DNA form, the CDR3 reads TGTGCCAGCAGTTTCCGTTCCGGGCTAGCGTCCCACGAGCAGTACTTC.

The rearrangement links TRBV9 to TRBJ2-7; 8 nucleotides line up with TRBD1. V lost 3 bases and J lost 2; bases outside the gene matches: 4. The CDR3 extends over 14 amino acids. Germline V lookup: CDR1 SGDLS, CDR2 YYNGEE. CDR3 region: CASSAGQGPYEQYF. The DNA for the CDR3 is TGTGCCAGCAGCGCTGGACAGGGCCCCTACGAGCAGTACTTC.

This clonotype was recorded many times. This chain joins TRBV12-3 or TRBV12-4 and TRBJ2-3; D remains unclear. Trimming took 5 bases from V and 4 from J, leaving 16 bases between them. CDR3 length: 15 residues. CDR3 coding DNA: TGTGCCAGCAGTGTCAGGCAAACTGGGGCAGATACGCAGTATTTT. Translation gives CASSVRQTGADTQYF.

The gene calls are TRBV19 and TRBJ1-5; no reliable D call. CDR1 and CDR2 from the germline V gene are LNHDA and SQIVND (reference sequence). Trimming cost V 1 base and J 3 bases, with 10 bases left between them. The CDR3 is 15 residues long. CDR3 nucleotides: TGTGCCAGTAGTATAGTCCGGGAAATCAATCAGCCCCAGCATTTT. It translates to CASSIVREINQPQHF. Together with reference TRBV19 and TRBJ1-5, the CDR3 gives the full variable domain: DGGITQSPKYLFRKEGQNVTLSCEQNLNHDAMYWYRQDPGQGLRLIYYSQIVNDFQKGDIAEGYSVSREKKESFPLTVTSAQKNPTAFYLCASSIVREINQPQHFGDGTRLSIL.

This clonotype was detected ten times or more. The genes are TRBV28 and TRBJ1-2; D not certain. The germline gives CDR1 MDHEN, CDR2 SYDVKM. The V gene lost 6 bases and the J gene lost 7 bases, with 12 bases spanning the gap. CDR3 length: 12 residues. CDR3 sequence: CASSVTGFGYTF. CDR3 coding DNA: TGTGCCAGCAGCGTGACGGGCTTTGGCTACACCTTC.

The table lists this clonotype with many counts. The CDR3 DNA follows: TGTGCCAGCAGTCTTGACAGCCCCAACTATGGCTACACCTTC. It is translated as CASSLDSPNYGYTF. The genes are TRBV28 and TRBJ1-2, with a weak D call TRBD1 (5 bases). CDR1 and CDR2 from the germline V gene are MDHEN and SYDVKM. The CDR3 contains 14 residues. V was trimmed by 5 bases and J by 2 bases, leaving 12 bases between them.

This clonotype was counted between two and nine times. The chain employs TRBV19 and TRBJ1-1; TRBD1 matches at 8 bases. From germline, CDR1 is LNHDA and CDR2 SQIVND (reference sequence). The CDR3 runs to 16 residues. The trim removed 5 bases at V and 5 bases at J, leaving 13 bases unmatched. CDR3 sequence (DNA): TGTGCCAGTAGTTTCCGGGACAGGTGGGCAGGAACTGAAGCTTTCTTT. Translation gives CASSFRDRWAGTEAFF.

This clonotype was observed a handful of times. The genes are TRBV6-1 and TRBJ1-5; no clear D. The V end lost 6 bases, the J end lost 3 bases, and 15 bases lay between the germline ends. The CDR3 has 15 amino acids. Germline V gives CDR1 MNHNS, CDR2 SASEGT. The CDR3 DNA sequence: TGTGCCAGCAGCCCTCAAACCTGGGCCAATCAGCCCCAGCATTTT. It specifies CASSPQTWANQPQHF.

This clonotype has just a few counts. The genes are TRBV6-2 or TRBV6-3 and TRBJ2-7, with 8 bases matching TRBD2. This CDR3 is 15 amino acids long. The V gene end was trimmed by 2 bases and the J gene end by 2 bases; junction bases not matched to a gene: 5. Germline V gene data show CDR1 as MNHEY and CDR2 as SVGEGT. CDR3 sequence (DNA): TGTGCCAGCAGTTACGAAACTAGCGGACCCTACGAGCAGTACTTC. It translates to CASSYETSGPYEQYF.

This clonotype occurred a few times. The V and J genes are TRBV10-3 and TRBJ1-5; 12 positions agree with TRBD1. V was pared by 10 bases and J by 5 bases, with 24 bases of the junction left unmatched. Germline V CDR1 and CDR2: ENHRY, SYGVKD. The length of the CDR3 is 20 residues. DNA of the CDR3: TGTGCCAGCCTTCCCGGACCGGGACAGGGGGCCCGGGCCTCAGATCAGCCCCAGCATTTT. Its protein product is CASLPGPGQGARASDQPQHF.

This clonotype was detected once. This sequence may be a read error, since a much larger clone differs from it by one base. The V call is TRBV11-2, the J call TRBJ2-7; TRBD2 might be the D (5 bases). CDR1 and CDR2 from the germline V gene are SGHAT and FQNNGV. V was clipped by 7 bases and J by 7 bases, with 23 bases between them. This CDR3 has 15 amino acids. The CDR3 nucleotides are TGTGCCAGCACCTCAACGGGGATTTACCTACGGGAGCAGTACTTC. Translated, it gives CASTSTGIYLREQYF.

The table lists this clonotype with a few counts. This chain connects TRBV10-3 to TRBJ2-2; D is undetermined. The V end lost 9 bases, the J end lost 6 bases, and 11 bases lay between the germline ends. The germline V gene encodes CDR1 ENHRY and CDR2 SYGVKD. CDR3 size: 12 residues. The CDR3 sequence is CAIQLKAGELFF. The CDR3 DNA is TGTGCCATTCAGCTAAAGGCCGGGGAGCTGTTTTTT.

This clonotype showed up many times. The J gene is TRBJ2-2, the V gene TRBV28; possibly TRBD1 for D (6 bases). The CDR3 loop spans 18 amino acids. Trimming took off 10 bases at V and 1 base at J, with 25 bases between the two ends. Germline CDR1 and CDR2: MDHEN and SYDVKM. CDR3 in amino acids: CATTSRGNKPKNTGELFF. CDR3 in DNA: TGTGCCACCACATCCAGGGGTAACAAGCCGAAGAACACCGGGGAGCTGTTTTTT.

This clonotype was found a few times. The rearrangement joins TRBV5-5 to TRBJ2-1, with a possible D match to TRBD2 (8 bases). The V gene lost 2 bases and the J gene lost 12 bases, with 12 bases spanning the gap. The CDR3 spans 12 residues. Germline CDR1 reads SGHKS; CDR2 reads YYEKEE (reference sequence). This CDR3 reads CASSFGRDRQFF. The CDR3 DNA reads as TGTGCCAGCAGCTTCGGGAGGGACAGGCAGTTCTTC.

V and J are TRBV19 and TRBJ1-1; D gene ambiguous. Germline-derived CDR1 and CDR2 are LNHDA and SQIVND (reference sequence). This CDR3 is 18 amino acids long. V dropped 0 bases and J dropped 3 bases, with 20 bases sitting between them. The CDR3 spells CASSIDPAAEDTDTEAFF. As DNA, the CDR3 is TGTGCCAGTAGTATAGATCCCGCCGCGGAGGATACGGACACTGAAGCTTTCTTT.